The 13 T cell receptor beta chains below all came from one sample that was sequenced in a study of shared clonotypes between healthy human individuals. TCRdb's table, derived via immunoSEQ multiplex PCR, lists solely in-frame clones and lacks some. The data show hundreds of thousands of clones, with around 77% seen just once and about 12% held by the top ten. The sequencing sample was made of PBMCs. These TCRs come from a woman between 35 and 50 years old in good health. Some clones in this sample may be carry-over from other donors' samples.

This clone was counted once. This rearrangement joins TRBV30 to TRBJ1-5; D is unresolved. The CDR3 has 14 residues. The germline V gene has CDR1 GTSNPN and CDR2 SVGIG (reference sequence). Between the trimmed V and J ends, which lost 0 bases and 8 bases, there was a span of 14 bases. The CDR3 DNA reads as TGTGCCTGGAGTGTAAGCGGGATTTGGAAGCCCCAGCATTTT. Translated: CAWSVSGIWKPQHF.

The CDR3 spells CSWGREETQYF. CDR3 in DNA: TGCAGTTGGGGCAGGGAGGAGACCCAGTACTTC. This rearrangement joins TRBV20-1 to TRBJ2-5; D might be TRBD1 or TRBD2, each matching 5 bases. Germline V gene sequence: CDR1 DFQATT, CDR2 SNEGSKA (reference sequence). The CDR3 sequence is 11 residues long. Trimming took 8 bases from V and 5 from J, leaving 12 bases between them.

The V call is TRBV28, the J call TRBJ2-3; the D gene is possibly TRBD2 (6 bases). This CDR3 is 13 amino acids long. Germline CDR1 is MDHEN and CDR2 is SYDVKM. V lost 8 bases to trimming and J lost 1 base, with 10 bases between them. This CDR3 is CASGRRGTDTQYF. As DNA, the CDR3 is TGTGCCAGCGGACGGAGGGGCACAGATACGCAGTATTTT. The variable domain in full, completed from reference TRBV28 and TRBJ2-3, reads DVKVTQSSRYLVKRTGEKVFLECVQDMDHENMFWYRQDPGLGLRLIYFSYDVKMKEKGDIPEGYSVSREKKERFSLILESASTNQTSMYLCASGRRGTDTQYFGPGTRLTVL.

The CDR3 region has the DNA TGTGCCAGCAGGTCCGGGAGTACCTCCTATGGCTACACCTTC. It codes for CASRSGSTSYGYTF. The chain employs TRBV6-1 and TRBJ1-2, with unresolved D. The germline gives CDR1 MNHNS, CDR2 SASEGT. The V gene lost 6 bases and the J gene lost 4 bases, with 15 bases spanning the gap. There are 14 residues in the CDR3.

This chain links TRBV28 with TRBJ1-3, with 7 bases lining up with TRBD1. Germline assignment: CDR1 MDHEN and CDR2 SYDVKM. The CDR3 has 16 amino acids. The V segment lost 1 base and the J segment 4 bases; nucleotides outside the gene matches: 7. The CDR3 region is CASSLFRGRWGNTIYF. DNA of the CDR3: TGTGCCAGCAGTTTATTTAGGGGGCGTTGGGGAAACACCATATATTTT. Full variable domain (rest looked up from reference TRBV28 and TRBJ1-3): DVKVTQSSRYLVKRTGEKVFLECVQDMDHENMFWYRQDPGLGLRLIYFSYDVKMKEKGDIPEGYSVSREKKERFSLILESASTNQTSMYLCASSLFRGRWGNTIYFGEGSWLTVV.

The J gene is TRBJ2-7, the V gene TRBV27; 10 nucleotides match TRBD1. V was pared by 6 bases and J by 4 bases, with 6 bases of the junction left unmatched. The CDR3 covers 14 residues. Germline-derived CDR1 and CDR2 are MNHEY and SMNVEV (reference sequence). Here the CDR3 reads CASRPTGGGYEQYF. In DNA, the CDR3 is TGTGCCAGCAGGCCGACAGGGGGCGGGTACGAGCAGTACTTC.

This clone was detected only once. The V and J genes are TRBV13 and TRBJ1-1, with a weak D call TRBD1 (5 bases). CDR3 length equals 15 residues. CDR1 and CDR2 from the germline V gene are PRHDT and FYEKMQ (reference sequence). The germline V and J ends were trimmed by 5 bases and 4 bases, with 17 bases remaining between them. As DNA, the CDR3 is TGTGCCAGCAGCAAAGACAACGGGGCGGGCACTGAAGCTTTCTTT. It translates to CASSKDNGAGTEAFF.

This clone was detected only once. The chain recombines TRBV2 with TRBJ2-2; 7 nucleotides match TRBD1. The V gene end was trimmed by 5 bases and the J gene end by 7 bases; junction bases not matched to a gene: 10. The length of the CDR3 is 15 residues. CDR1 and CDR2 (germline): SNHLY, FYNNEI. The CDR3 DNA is TGTGCCAGCAGTTTTCAGACAGGGATGCACGGGGAGCTGTTTTTT. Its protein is CASSFQTGMHGELFF.

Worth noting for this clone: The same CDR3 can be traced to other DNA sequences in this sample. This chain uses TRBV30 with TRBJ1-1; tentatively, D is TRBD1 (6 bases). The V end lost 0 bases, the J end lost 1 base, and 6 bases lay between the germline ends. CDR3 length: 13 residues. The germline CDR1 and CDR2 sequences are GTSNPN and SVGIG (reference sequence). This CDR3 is CAWSVQGNTEAFF. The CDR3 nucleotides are TGTGCCTGGAGTGTACAGGGGAACACTGAAGCTTTCTTT.

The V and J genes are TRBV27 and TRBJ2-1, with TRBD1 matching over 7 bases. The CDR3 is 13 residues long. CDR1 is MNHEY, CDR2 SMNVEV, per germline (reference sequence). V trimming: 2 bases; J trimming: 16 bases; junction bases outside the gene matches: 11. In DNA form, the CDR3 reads TGTGCCAGCAGTTTAGCAGGGGGACCCATAGTATTCTTC. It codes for CASSLAGGPIVFF.

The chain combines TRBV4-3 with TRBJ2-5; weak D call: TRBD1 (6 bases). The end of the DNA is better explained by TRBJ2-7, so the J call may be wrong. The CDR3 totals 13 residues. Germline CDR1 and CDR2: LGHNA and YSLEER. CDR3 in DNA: TGCGCCAGCAGCCAGAGGACAGAAGGCGAGCAGTACTTC. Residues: CASSQRTEGEQYF.

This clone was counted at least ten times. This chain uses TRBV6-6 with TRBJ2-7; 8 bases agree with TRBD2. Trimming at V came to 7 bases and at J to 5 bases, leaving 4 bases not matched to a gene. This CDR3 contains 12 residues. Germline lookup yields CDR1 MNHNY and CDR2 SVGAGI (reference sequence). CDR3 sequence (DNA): TGTGCCAGCACCGGGGGGGGAAACGAGCAGTACTTC. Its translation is CASTGGGNEQYF.

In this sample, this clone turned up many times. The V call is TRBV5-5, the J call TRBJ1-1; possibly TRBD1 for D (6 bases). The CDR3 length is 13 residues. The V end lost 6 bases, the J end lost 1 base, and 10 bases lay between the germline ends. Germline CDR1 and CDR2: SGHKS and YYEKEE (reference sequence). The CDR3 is CASTNRENTEAFF. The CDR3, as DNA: TGTGCCAGCACGAACAGGGAGAACACTGAAGCTTTCTTT.